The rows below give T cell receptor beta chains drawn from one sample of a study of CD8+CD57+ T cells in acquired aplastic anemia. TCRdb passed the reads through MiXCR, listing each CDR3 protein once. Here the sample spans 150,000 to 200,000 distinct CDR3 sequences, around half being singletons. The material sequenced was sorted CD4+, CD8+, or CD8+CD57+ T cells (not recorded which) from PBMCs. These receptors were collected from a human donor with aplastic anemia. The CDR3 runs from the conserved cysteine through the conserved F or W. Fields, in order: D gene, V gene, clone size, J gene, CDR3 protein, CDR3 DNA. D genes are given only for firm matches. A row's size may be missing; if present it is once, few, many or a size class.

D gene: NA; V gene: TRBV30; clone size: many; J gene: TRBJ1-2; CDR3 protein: CAWSTDRLSYGYTF; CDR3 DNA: TGTGCCTGGAGTACCGACAGGTTGAGCTATGGCTACACCTTC
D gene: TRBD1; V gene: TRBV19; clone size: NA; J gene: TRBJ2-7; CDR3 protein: CATRTGTGDHHEQYF; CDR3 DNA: TGTGCCACTAGGACCGGGACAGGGGATCACCACGAGCAGTACTTC
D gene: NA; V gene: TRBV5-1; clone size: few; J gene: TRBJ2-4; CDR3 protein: CASSPPGGNIQYF; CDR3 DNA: TGCGCCAGCAGCCCCCCCGGAGGAAACATTCAGTACTTC
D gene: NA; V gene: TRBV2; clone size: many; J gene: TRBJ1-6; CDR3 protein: CASRDMGTFYSPLHF; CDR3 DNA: TGTGCCAGCAGGGACATGGGGACGTTCTATTCACCCCTCCACTTT
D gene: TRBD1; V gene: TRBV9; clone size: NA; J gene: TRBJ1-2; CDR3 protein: CASSAGAGQGQYGYTF; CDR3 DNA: TGTGCCAGCAGCGCAGGGGCGGGACAGGGTCAATATGGCTACACCTTC
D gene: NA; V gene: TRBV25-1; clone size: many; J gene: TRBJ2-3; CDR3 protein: CASTQGGLGTDTQYF; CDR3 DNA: TGTGCCAGCACCCAGGGGGGGCTTGGCACAGATACGCAGTATTTT
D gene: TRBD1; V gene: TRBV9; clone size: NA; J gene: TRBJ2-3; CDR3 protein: CASSFPSGQGADEQYF; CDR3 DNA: TGTGCCAGCAGTTTTCCCTCGGGACAGGGGGCCGATGAGCAGTATTTT
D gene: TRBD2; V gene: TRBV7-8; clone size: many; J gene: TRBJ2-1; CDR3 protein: CASSFRTSGYNEQFF; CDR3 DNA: TGTGCCAGCAGCTTCAGGACTAGCGGTTACAATGAGCAGTTCTTC
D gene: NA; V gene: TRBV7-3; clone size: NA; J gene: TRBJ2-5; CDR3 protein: CASSLAGRLGEIQYF; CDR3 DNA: TGTGCCAGCAGCTTGGCGGGGAGGCTAGGAGAGATCCAGTACTTC
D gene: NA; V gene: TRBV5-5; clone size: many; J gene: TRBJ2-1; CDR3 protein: CASSLARSFEQFF; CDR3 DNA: TGTGCCAGCAGCTTGGCTAGGTCCTTTGAGCAGTTCTTC
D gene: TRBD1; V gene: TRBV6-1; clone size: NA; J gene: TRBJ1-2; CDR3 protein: CASSPNDRGNGYTF; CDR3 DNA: TGTGCCAGCAGTCCAAATGACAGGGGTAATGGCTACACCTTC
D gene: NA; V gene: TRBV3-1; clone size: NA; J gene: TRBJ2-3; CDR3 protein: CASSQGLRGADAQYF; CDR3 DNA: TGTGCCAGCAGCCAAGGCCTTCGAGGGGCAGATGCGCAGTATTTT
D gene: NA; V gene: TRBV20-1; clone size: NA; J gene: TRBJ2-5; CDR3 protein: CSAPSGARETQYF; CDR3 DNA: TGCAGTGCACCGTCGGGGGCCCGGGAGACCCAGTACTTC
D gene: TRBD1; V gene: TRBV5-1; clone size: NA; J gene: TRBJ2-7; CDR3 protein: CASKTGQGLYEQYF; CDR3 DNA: TGCGCCAGCAAGACGGGACAGGGGTTATACGAGCAGTACTTC
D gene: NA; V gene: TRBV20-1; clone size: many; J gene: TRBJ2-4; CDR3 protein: CSARGDLAKNIQYF; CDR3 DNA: TGCAGTGCTAGAGGGGACTTAGCCAAAAACATTCAGTACTTC
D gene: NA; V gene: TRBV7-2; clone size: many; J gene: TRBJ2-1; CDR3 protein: CASSLAERSDEQFF; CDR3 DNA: TGTGCCAGCAGCTTAGCAGAGAGATCCGATGAGCAGTTCTTC
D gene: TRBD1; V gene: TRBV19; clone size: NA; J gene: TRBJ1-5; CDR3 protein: CASSSGQGEQPQHF; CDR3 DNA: TGTGCCAGTAGTTCGGGACAGGGTGAGCAGCCCCAGCATTTT
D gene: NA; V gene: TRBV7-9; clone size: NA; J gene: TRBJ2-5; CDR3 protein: CATSFGQGETQYF; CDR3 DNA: TGTGCCACCAGCTTTGGGCAGGGAGAGACCCAGTACTTC
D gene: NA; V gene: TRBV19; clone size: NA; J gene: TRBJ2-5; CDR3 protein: CASKLGSQKTQYF; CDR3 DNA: TGTGCCAGTAAATTAGGGAGCCAAAAGACCCAGTACTTC
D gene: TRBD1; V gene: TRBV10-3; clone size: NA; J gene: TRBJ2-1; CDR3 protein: CASSREGTGGEQFF; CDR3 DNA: TGTGCCAGCTCTCGGGAAGGGACAGGCGGTGAGCAGTTCTTC
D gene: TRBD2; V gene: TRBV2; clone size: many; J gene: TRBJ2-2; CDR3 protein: CASSKTSTLNTGELFF; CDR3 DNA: TGTGCCAGCAGTAAGACTAGCACCTTGAACACCGGGGAGCTGTTTTTT
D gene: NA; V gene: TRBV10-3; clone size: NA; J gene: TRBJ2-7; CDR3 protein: CAISDNRAYEQYF; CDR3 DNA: TGTGCCATCAGTGACAACAGAGCCTACGAGCAGTACTTC
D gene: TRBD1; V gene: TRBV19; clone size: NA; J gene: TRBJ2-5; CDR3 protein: CASSLTQTGGQETQYF; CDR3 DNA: TGTGCCAGTAGTCTAACTCAAACAGGGGGCCAAGAGACCCAGTACTTC
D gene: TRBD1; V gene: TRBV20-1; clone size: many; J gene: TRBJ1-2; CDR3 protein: CSARTTGGSGYTF; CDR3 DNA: TGCAGTGCTAGAACGACAGGGGGCAGTGGCTACACCTTC
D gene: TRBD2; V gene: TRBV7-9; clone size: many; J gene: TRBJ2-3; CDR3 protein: CASSFGLAGKADTQYF; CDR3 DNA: TGTGCCAGCAGCTTCGGACTAGCGGGAAAGGCAGATACGCAGTATTTT
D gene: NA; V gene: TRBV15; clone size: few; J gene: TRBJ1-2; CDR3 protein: CATSRDMAADGYTF; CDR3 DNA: TGTGCCACCAGCAGAGATATGGCAGCCGATGGCTACACCTTC
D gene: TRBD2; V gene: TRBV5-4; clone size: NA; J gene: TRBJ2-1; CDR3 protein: CASSTGTSGYNEQFF; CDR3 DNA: TGTGCCAGCAGCACCGGGACTAGCGGTTACAATGAGCAGTTCTTC
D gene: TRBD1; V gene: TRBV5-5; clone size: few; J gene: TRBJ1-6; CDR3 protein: CASSLVGTGLRSPLHF; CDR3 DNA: TGTGCCAGCAGCTTGGTGGGGACAGGGCTTCGATCACCCCTCCACTTT
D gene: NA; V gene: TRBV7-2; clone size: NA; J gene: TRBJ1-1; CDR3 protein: CASSEEAGTEAFF; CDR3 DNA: TGTGCCAGCAGTGAAGAGGCGGGAACTGAAGCTTTCTTT
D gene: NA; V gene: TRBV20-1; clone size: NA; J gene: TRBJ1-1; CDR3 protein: CSARIGGNTEAFF; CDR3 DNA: TGCAGTGCTAGAATCGGCGGGAACACTGAAGCTTTCTTT
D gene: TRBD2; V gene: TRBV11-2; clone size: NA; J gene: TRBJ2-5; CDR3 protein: CASSLGRGRLAGVRETQYF; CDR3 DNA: TGTGCCAGCAGCTTAGGCAGGGGGCGACTAGCGGGAGTAAGAGAGACCCAGTACTTC
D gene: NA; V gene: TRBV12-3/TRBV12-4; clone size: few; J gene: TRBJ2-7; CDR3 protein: CASSWGIPGGAGLSYEQYF; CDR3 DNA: TGTGCCAGCAGTTGGGGGATTCCCGGCGGCGCCGGTTTATCCTACGAGCAGTACTTC
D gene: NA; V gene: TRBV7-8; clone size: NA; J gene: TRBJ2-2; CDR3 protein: CASGTTLEGRELFF; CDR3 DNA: TGTGCCAGCGGCACGACCCTCGAGGGTAGGGAGCTGTTTTTT
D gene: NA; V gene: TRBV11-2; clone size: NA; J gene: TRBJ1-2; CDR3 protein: CASSDHVGGFYGYTF; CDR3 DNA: TGTGCCAGCAGCGATCACGTGGGAGGATTTTATGGCTACACCTTC
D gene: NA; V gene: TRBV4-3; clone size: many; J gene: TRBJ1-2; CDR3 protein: CASSHEGNYGYTF; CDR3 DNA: TGCGCCAGCAGCCACGAAGGGAACTATGGCTACACCTTC
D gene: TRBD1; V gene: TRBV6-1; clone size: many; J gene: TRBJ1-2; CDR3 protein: CASRGAGGSYGYTF; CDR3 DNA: TGTGCCAGCAGGGGGGCAGGGGGCAGCTATGGCTACACCTTC
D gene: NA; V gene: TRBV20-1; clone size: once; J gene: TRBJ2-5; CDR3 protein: CSARTDKETQYF; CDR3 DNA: TGCAGTGCCCGGACAGACAAAGAGACCCAGTACTTC
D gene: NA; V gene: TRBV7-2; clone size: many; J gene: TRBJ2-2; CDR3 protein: CASAPVVSGELFF; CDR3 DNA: TGTGCCAGCGCTCCTGTTGTCTCCGGGGAGCTGTTTTTT
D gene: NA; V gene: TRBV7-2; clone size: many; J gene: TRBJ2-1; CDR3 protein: CASSLALGEQFF; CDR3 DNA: TGTGCCAGCAGCTTAGCGTTGGGTGAGCAGTTCTTC
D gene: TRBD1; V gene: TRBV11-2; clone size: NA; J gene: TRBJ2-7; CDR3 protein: CASSLEQGGNEQYF; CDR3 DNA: TGTGCCAGCAGCTTAGAACAGGGGGGCAACGAGCAGTACTTC
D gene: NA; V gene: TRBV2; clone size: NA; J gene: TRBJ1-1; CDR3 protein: CASSEGNDEAFF; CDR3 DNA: TGTGCCAGCAGTGAAGGGAATGATGAAGCTTTCTTT
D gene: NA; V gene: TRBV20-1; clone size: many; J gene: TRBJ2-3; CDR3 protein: CSAHKDRGVAGIRTDTQYF; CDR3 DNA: TGCAGTGCTCATAAGGACAGGGGAGTAGCGGGGATACGCACAGATACGCAGTATTTT
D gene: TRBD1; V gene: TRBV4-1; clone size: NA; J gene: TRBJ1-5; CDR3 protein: CASSHTGEYQPQHF; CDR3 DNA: TGCGCCAGCAGTCATACAGGGGAGTATCAGCCCCAGCATTTT
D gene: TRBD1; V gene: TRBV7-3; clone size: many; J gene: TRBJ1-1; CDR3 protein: CASSYDRGNTEAFF; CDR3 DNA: TGTGCCAGCAGCTACGACAGGGGTAACACTGAAGCTTTCTTT
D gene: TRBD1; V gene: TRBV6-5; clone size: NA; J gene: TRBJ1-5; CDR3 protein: CASTSGTGQPQHF; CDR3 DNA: TGTGCCAGCACTTCCGGGACAGGTCAGCCCCAGCATTTT
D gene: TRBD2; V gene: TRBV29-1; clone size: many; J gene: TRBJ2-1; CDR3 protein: CSAPGTSGSLNEQFF; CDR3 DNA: TGCAGCGCCCCCGGGACTAGCGGGAGTTTAAATGAGCAGTTCTTC
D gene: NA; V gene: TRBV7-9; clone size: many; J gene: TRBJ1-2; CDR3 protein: CASSPSQGFGYTF; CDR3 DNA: TGTGCCAGCAGCCCCTCGCAGGGATTTGGCTACACCTTC
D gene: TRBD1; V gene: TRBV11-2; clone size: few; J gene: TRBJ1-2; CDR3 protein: CASSLVTGVSSYGYTF; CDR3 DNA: TGTGCCAGCAGCTTAGTCACAGGGGTTTCCAGCTATGGCTACACCTTC
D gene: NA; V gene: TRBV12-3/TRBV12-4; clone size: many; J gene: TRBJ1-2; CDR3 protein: CASRTQAAGYTF; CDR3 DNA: TGTGCCAGCAGGACACAGGCGGCCGGCTACACCTTC
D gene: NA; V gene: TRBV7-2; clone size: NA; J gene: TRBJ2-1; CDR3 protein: CASSGGGHEQFF; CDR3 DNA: TGTGCCAGCAGCGGAGGGGGGCATGAGCAGTTCTTC
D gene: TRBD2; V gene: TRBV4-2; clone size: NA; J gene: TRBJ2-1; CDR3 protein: CASSQEIGTSGYNEQFF; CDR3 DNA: TGTGCCAGCAGCCAAGAGATAGGGACTAGCGGGTACAATGAGCAGTTCTTC
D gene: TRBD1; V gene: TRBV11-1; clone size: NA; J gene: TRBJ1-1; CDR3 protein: CASSLALRMRQGTEAFF; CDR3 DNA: TGTGCCAGCAGCTTAGCCCTAAGGATGCGACAGGGAACTGAAGCTTTCTTT
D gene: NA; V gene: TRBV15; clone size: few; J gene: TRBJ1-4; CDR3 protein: CATSRVRAVNEKLFF; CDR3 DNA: TGTGCCACCAGCAGAGTACGGGCTGTTAATGAAAAACTGTTTTTT